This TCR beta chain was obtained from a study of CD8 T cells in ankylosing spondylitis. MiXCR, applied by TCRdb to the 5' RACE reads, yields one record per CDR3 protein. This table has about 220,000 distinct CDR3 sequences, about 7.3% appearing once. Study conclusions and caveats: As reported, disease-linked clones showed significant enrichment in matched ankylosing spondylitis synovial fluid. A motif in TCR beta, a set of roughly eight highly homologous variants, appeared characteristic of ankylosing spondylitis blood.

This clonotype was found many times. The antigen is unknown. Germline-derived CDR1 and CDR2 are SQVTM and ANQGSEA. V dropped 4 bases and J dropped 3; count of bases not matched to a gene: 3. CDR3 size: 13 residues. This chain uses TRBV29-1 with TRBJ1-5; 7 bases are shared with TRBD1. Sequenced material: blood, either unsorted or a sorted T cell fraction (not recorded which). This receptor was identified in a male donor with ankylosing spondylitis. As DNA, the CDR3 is TGCAGCGTTGCGACAGGGTACAATCAGCCCCAGCATTTT. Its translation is CSVATGYNQPQHF. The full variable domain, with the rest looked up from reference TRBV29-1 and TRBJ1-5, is SAVISQKPSRDICQRGTSLTIQCQVDSQVTMMFWYRQQPGQSLTLIATANQGSEATYESGFVIDKFPISRPNLTFSTLTVSNMSPEDSSIYLCSVATGYNQPQHFGDGTRLSIL.